The T cell receptor (beta chain) under discussion was sequenced for a study of T cells in Graves' hyperthyroidism and ophthalmopathy. Overall study context: The initial diagnosis was the point when peripheral blood was collected, ahead of any treatment. The study, taken as a whole, reports: Blood also contained most expanded thyroid clonotypes above 0.001.

Patients between 18 and 65 years old had hyperthyroidism, newly diagnosed and lasting under 2 months. Amplification yielded TCR beta CDR3 regions, with RNA transcripts as the source. HTBI primers were the set used in a first-round RT-PCR of the TCR CDR3. TCRdb processed the multiplex PCR reads anew with MiXCR; each CDR3 protein has one entry. Of under 800,000 distinct CDR3 sequences in the sample, about 14% were seen once. A remark on this clonotype: Its antigen is not known.

The TCR originated in a woman between 18 and 29 years old with Graves' hyperthyroidism. Sequencing was performed on blood.

DNA for the CDR3: TGTGCCACCAGCAGACTTAAAGGGGAGGGGGCGGGAAATGAGCAGTTCTTC. Translation gives CATSRLKGEGAGNEQFF. The chain employs TRBV15 and TRBJ2-1; D could derive from TRBD1 or TRBD2 (7 bases each). Trimming removed 2 bases from V and 7 bases from J, with 21 bases in between. CDR1 is LNHNV, CDR2 YYDKDF, per germline (reference sequence). The CDR3 has 17 amino acids.